The clone carrying this TCR beta chain was detected once. This entry comes from a study of regulatory T cells in long-lasting Graves disease. CDR3-region Arm-PCR and iRepertoire HTBI primers produced the TCR beta libraries. TCRdb called the multiplex PCR reads again in MiXCR, with one record for every CDR3 protein. This table has about 470,000 distinct CDR3 sequences, roughly 20% appearing once. The CDR3 totals 16 residues. V lost 5 bases and J lost 0, with 16 bases in between. Germline CDR1 and CDR2: SGHRS and YFSETQ. Time point reported: persistent/refractory GD, antithyroid drugs over 5 years with positive TRAb. Preparation of the TCR library used RNA extracted from PBMCs.

The chain combines TRBV5-1 with TRBJ2-3, with D maybe TRBD2 (6 bases). Sequenced material: peripheral blood mononuclear cells (PBMCs), taken when the disease was refractory, from a patient treated with antithyroid drugs. The sequence was collected from a female donor with Graves disease. The CDR3, as DNA: TGCGCCAGCAGTTCCCCCCGGGACTCTAGCACAGATACGCAGTATTTT. It is translated as CASSSPRDSSTDTQYF. Variable domain in full (rest from reference TRBV5-1 and TRBJ2-3): KAGVTQTPRYLIKTRGQQVTLSCSPISGHRSVSWYQQTPGQGLQFLFEYFSETQRNKGNFPGRFSGRQFSNSRSEMNVSTLELGDSALYLCASSSPRDSSTDTQYFGPGTRLTVL.